This TCR beta chain was recorded in a study of T cells in women clearing cervical HPV infection. The wider study: Donors had HPV16-related CIN3 or worse; 2 had invasive cancer. Study-wide results and caveats: Controls had more TRBV6-7 (about 0.15%) than cases (approximately 0.11%).

After removal of 4 bases from V and 6 bases from J, the junction contained 9 bases not matched to a gene. The CDR3 contains 15 residues. The germline gives CDR1 SGHRS, CDR2 YFSETQ. Frequency places this clone as medium-sized. Its antigen is currently unknown. The read is 3 residues too short to cover the CDR3 end, so that end is filled in from the germline J gene. Prevalent HPV16 infections were excluded; only incident single HPV16 infections included. immunoSEQ multiplex PCR used an average of around 1,200 ng genomic DNA. Only in-frame clones appear in the TCRdb table, and some are missing; sequencing was by immunoSEQ multiplex PCR. Here the sample table reports under 40,000 clones.

The genes are TRBV5-1 and TRBJ1-4; TRBD1 aligns across 7 bases. The TCR was taken from a woman aged 18 to 75 with a cervical HPV16 infection that either progressed to CIN3+ or cleared (not recorded which). The sequencing sample was made of blood buffy coat. The CDR3 DNA, read in part, is TGCGCCAGCAGCACAGACAGGGCTGAATATGAAAAA. Its translation: CASSTDRAEYEK. The whole CDR3 reads CASSTDRAEYEKLFF.